Reported below is one T cell receptor (beta chain). A single count supports this clone. What this receptor recognizes is not known. Per-base qualities were not stored, and no clone one base away is much larger. The data belong to a study of blood T cell repertoires in COVID-19 (dated by TCRdb to the early 2020s). With regard to the full study: The collaborator samples originated in the United States, Italy and Spain and spanned the acute and convalescent phases of COVID-19. The repertoires were released in a freely available public database meant as a resource for research on the immune response to SARS-CoV-2. The material from the prospective study consisted of cDNA or gDNA derived from T cells, B-cell-depleted T cells, or PBMCs. Where HLA class I and class II types were available, the types were taken from metadata supplied by the sample provider, not from assay-based typing. Samples were obtained from the ongoing ImmuneRACE study (first 160 participants) and from roughly 1,300 subjects provided by 6 global collaborators. The sample metadata nearly always contained a de-identified subject ID, COVID-19 status, age in years and sex. The dataset comprised deeply sampled blood TCRbeta repertoires from subjects exposed to, actively infected with, or recovered from COVID-19. Summary of the overall study and its limitations: The quantity of clinical and demographic metadata differed by source and by participant and was supplied without curation.

TCRbeta CDR3 regions were amplified from genomic DNA by means of the immunoSEQ Assay, a bias-controlled multiplex PCR. The authors' analysis ran thus. Nucleated cell counts per sample were estimated from amplification of reference gene primers within the assay. Sequence reads were collapsed and filtered to measure the absolute abundance of every unique TCRbeta CDR3 rearrangement. For each sample, productive Simpson clonality was calculated as the square root of Simpson's diversity index across productive rearrangements. Here the immuneACCESS table is served through TCRdb, limited to in-frame sequences with V and J called. Missing clones are a known gap in these copies; in checked studies unresolved V genes cover under half, and the rest lacks a known reason. V and J calls and clone size come straight from that table; D and trimming were deduced from the DNA. Counted in this sample were 75,000 to 95,000 clones; over 85% of them appeared once. About 4.5% of the sample is in the top ten clones.

Collaborating institutions collected whole blood in K2EDTA tubes following their own protocols. Collaborator samples were shipped for TCRbeta analysis as frozen whole blood, isolated PBMCs, or DNA extracted from either sample type. Reading from cysteine to phenylalanine, the CDR3 counts 11 amino acids. Kept here is only the CDR3 DNA, which spans 33 bases and is read in frame from base 1. The germline V gene encodes CDR1 DFQATT and CDR2 SNEGSKA (reference sequence). V and J are truncated by 5 bases and 8 bases respectively, leaving an intervening sequence of 12 bases. Recombination connected TRBV20-1 to TRBJ1-2; the D segment cannot be called with confidence. The material sequenced was peripheral blood. This clonotype was obtained from a middle-aged man with active COVID-19. The nucleotide sequence reads as follows: TGCAGTGCTCGAACAACCTTGGGCTACACCTTC. Its protein product is CSARTTLGYTF.